The 14 T cell receptor beta chains below come from one sample, sequenced in a study of Ad26.COV2.S vaccination and SARS-CoV-2 variants. The data were produced by immunoSEQ multiplex PCR, yet TCRdb's version contains in-frame clones alone and is incomplete. In the table there are hundreds of thousands of clones, about 91% of which are singletons. Sample: peripheral blood, taken after recovery from COVID-19. These receptors all come from a human donor who had recovered from COVID-19.

The J gene is TRBJ2-5, the V gene TRBV2, with a tentative D call TRBD2 (6 bases). Germline CDR1 is SNHLY and CDR2 is FYNNEI. V lost 4 bases to trimming and J lost 4 bases, with 10 bases between them. This CDR3 comprises 13 residues. CDR3: CASSALALETQYF. CDR3 sequence (DNA): TGTGCCAGCAGTGCACTAGCATTAGAGACCCAGTACTTC.

The CDR3 spells CASSVGSGEQFF. CDR3 coding DNA: TGTGCCAGCAGCGTAGGTAGCGGTGAGCAGTTCTTC. The chain is built from TRBV9 and TRBJ2-1; D might be TRBD2 (6 bases). Germline CDR1 SGDLS, CDR2 YYNGEE. The V gene lost 0 bases and the J gene lost 9 bases, with 7 bases spanning the gap. The CDR3 loop spans 12 amino acids.

In its sample, this clone was seen once. CDR3 sequence reads: CASRLVLPEPGTSSYNEQFF. CDR3 nucleotides: TGTGCAAGTCGCTTAGTATTGCCCGAACCCGGGACATCCTCCTACAATGAGCAGTTCTTC. The V and J genes are TRBV12-2 and TRBJ2-1; the D segment call TRBD1 is taken from the table without a DNA check. TRBV12-2 has pseudogene status. There are 20 residues in the CDR3.

This CDR3 is CASSPPDRGYTGELFF. The CDR3 bases are TGTGCCAGCTCACCACCGGACAGGGGGTACACCGGGGAGCTGTTTTTT. The chain carries TRBV18 and TRBJ2-2; 10 bases map to TRBD1. The CDR3 contains 16 residues. V gave up 0 bases and J gave up 3 bases; unmatched junction bases: 1. Germline-derived CDR1 and CDR2 are KGHSH and LQKENI.

In nucleotides, the CDR3 is TGTGCCATCAACCCCGGGACAGGGAAGGATACGCAGTATTTT. It specifies CAINPGTGKDTQYF. The rearrangement links TRBV10-3 to TRBJ2-3; 9 bases are shared with TRBD1. From germline, CDR1 is ENHRY and CDR2 SYGVKD. V lost 7 bases and J lost 6; bases outside the gene matches: 8. The CDR3 length is 14 residues.

The chain has TRBV6-5 and TRBJ1-1; D is unresolved. Germline loops: CDR1 MNHEY, CDR2 SVGAGI. V was trimmed by 8 bases and J by 1 base, leaving 5 bases between them. This CDR3 is 11 amino acids long. The CDR3 here is CASGENTEAFF. For the CDR3, the DNA is TGTGCCAGCGGAGAGAACACTGAAGCTTTCTTT.

The chain uses TRBV9 and TRBJ1-2; possibly TRBD1 for D (6 bases). V was trimmed by 4 bases and J by 3 bases, leaving 13 bases between them. The CDR3 sequence is 14 residues long. Germline CDR1 and CDR2: SGDLS and YYNGEE. The CDR3 nucleotides read TGTGCCAGCAGCAATAGGGGGACATACTATGGCTACACCTTC. Translation: CASSNRGTYYGYTF.

The chain has TRBV15 and TRBJ2-4, with 9 bases fitting TRBD1. The CDR3 is 15 amino acids. V was pared by 1 base and J by 11 bases, with 9 bases of the junction left unmatched. Germline loops: CDR1 LNHNV, CDR2 YYDKDF (reference sequence). CDR3 nucleotides: TGTGCCACCAGCAGAGTTAGGACAGGGGAATTGGTTCAGTACTTC. Its protein product is CATSRVRTGELVQYF.

J is TRBJ2-2 and V is TRBV27; 8 bases agree with TRBD2. CDR1 MNHEY and CDR2 SMNVEV come from the germline V gene (reference sequence). The J segment lost 5 bases and the V segment lost 0 bases, leaving 8 bases of the junction unmatched. This CDR3 has 17 residues. The CDR3 DNA is TGTGCCAGCAGTTTATCCCGCCGGGAGGGTGGTACCGGGGAGCTGTTTTTT. Translated, it gives CASSLSRREGGTGELFF.

The V and J genes are TRBV9 and TRBJ2-5, with a tentative D call TRBD1 (7 bases). Germline V gene data show CDR1 as SGDLS and CDR2 as YYNGEE. The V end lost 0 bases, the J end lost 2 bases, and 14 bases lay between the germline ends. The CDR3 is 16 residues long. The CDR3, as DNA: TGTGCCAGCAGCGTAGCGGCGGGACAGACACAAGAGACCCAGTACTTC. Its protein is CASSVAAGQTQETQYF.

The chain is built from TRBV6-6 and TRBJ2-5, with D unresolved. Germline values: CDR1 MNHNY, CDR2 SVGAGI (reference sequence). This CDR3 has 13 amino acids. The V end was cut by 0 bases, the J end by 5 bases, with 7 bases between. The CDR3 is CASSYSPRETQYF. In DNA form, the CDR3 reads TGTGCCAGCAGTTACTCGCCGAGGGAGACCCAGTACTTC.

The chain carries TRBV21-1 and TRBJ2-6; no DNA check was done on the table's D call, TRBD1. TRBV21-1 is a pseudogene segment. The CDR3 sequence is 19 residues long. CDR3 region: CASSANRQGLSSGANVLTF. CDR3 nucleotides: TGTGCCAGCAGCGCAAACAGACAGGGCCTTAGCTCTGGGGCCAACGTCCTGACTTTC.

CDR3 protein: CASSALGQGVTDTQYF. The CDR3 DNA sequence: TGTGCCAGCAGCGCTTTGGGACAGGGGGTCACAGATACGCAGTATTTT. V usage is TRBV9 and J usage is TRBJ2-3, with 11 bases aligning to TRBD1. Germline lookup yields CDR1 SGDLS and CDR2 YYNGEE. This CDR3 is built from 16 residues. V lost 3 bases and J lost 2; bases outside the gene matches: 5.

The rearrangement uses TRBV9 and TRBJ2-4, with D possibly called TRBD1 or TRBD2 (5 bases each). This CDR3 contains 14 residues. Germline V gene lookup returns CDR1 SGDLS and CDR2 YYNGEE. The V end was cut by 4 bases, the J end by 7 bases, with 15 bases between. The CDR3 bases are TGTGCCAGCAGCAAACGGGGCCCGAGGAACATTCAGTACTTC. Protein: CASSKRGPRNIQYF.